Below are 19 T cell receptor beta chains sequenced from a single sample in a study of blood T cell repertoires in COVID-19. The method was immunoSEQ multiplex PCR; TCRdb's version includes in-frame clones alone and lacks a portion of them. The repertoire has about 120,000 clones, under 90% of them found once; the top ten carry more than 4.5%. Material: peripheral blood. These receptors all stem from a woman in her 70s with acute or convalescent COVID-19.

The chain recombines TRBV6-5 with TRBJ1-2, with D tentatively TRBD1 (5 bases). Germline V lookup: CDR1 MNHEY, CDR2 SVGAGI. Trimming removed 8 bases from V and 8 bases from J, with 15 bases in between. CDR3 size: 12 residues. The CDR3 DNA reads as TGTGCCAGCTACATAGGGGTTTTCGGCTACACCTTC. It encodes CASYIGVFGYTF.

V is TRBV5-1 and J is TRBJ1-2, with 8 positions matching TRBD1. V dropped 0 bases and J dropped 7; count of bases not matched to a gene: 14. The CDR3 is 17 amino acids. CDR1 is SGHRS and CDR2 is YFSETQ in the germline V gene. This CDR3 reads CASSLGAQDRVGAGYTF. For the CDR3, the DNA is TGCGCCAGCAGCTTGGGGGCTCAGGACAGGGTTGGGGCTGGCTACACCTTC.

CDR3 in amino acids: CASSSTEGQLYGYTF. CDR3 DNA sequence: TGTGCCAGCAGCTCCACTGAGGGACAGCTCTATGGCTACACCTTC. The chain uses TRBV7-9 and TRBJ1-2, with TRBD1 matching 7 bases. Germline CDR1 is SEHNR and CDR2 is FQNEAQ (reference sequence). Losses at the gene ends were 4 bases for V and 4 bases for J; bases not matched to a gene: 9. This CDR3 comprises 15 residues. The variable domain in full, completed from reference TRBV7-9 and TRBJ1-2, reads DTGVSQNPRHKITKRGQNVTFRCDPISEHNRLYWYRQTLGQGPEFLTYFQNEAQLEKSRLLSDRFSAERPKGSFSTLEIQRTEQGDSAMYLCASSSTEGQLYGYTFGSGTRLTVV.

The chain recombines TRBV5-1 with TRBJ2-1; D is unresolved. The ends were cut back, 0 bases at V and 9 bases at J, with 13 bases in the middle. The CDR3 is made up of 14 amino acids. Germline V gene lookup returns CDR1 SGHRS and CDR2 YFSETQ. The DNA of the CDR3 is TGCGCCAGCAGCTTGGGAAAAGAATCCGGTGAGCAGTTCTTC. This translates into CASSLGKESGEQFF.

The chain carries TRBV5-8 and TRBJ1-5; D remains unclear. This CDR3 has 15 amino acids. CDR1 SGHTS and CDR2 YDEGEE come from the germline V gene. V was clipped by 0 bases and J by 3 bases, with 10 bases between them. CDR3: CASSLGQKINQPQHF. The CDR3 DNA sequence: TGTGCCAGCAGCTTGGGGCAGAAGATCAATCAGCCCCAGCATTTT. The whole variable domain, remainder taken from reference TRBV5-8 and TRBJ1-5, is EAGVTQSPTHLIKTRGQQATLRCSPISGHTSVYWYQQALGLGLQFLLWYDEGEERNRGNFPPRFSGRQFPNYSSELNVNALELEDSALYLCASSLGQKINQPQHFGDGTRLSIL.

The rearrangement joins TRBV19 to TRBJ2-3; D is ambiguous. Deletions cut 5 bases from V and 1 base from J, with 10 bases between. CDR1 and CDR2 (germline): LNHDA, SQIVND (reference sequence). The CDR3 is 14 residues long. Here the CDR3 reads CASSDLRGTDTQYF. The CDR3 coding sequence is TGTGCCAGTAGTGATCTCCGGGGCACAGATACGCAGTATTTT. Combining the CDR3 with reference TRBV19 and TRBJ2-3 gives the whole variable domain DGGITQSPKYLFRKEGQNVTLSCEQNLNHDAMYWYRQDPGQGLRLIYYSQIVNDFQKGDIAEGYSVSREKKESFPLTVTSAQKNPTAFYLCASSDLRGTDTQYFGPGTRLTVL.

J is TRBJ2-1 and V is TRBV27, with TRBD1 matching over 8 bases. The CDR3 runs to 15 residues. Germline CDR1 is MNHEY and CDR2 is SMNVEV (reference sequence). J lost 7 bases, V lost 3 bases, and 8 bases had no gene match. CDR3: CASSFEQGVRNEQFF. The CDR3 DNA reads as TGTGCCAGCAGTTTCGAACAGGGGGTCAGGAATGAGCAGTTCTTC.

J is TRBJ2-6 and V is TRBV7-3, with 7 bases that match TRBD1. Germline V gene sequence: CDR1 SGHTA, CDR2 FQGTGA. CDR3 length equals 19 residues. The ends lost 4 bases at V and 1 base at J; junction bases unmatched: 13. CDR3 DNA: TGTGCCAGCAGCTCATTAAATCACAGGGGCAGATCTGGGGCCAACGTCCTGACTTTC. It specifies CASSSLNHRGRSGANVLTF.

This chain connects TRBV11-2 to TRBJ2-7; 8 bases line up with TRBD2. This CDR3 spans 15 amino acids. Germline V gene lookup returns CDR1 SGHAT and CDR2 FQNNGV. V trimming: 4 bases; J trimming: 0 bases; junction bases outside the gene matches: 5. In nucleotides, the CDR3 is TGTGCCAGCAGCTCGCCGAGCGGGGGCTCCTACGAGCAGTACGTC. Protein sequence: CASSSPSGGSYEQYV.

This rearrangement joins TRBV12-3 or TRBV12-4 to TRBJ2-1, with TRBD2 as a possible D gene (6 bases). Trimming shortened V by 4 bases and J by 7 bases, and 8 bases separated the two germline ends. The CDR3 sequence is 12 residues long. This chain's CDR3 is CASSSGENEQFF. In nucleotides, the CDR3 is TGTGCCAGCAGTTCGGGGGAAAATGAGCAGTTCTTC.

The chain uses TRBV27 and TRBJ1-1, with D tentatively TRBD1 (6 bases). CDR1 is MNHEY and CDR2 is SMNVEV in the germline V gene (reference sequence). V was cut by 7 bases and J by 0 bases, with 12 bases left in between. This CDR3 is 14 amino acids long. Here the CDR3 DNA reads TGTGCCAGCACCCCGGGGACAATGAACACTGAAGCTTTCTTT. This gives the protein CASTPGTMNTEAFF.

This clone has only one observation. This chain links TRBV5-1 with TRBJ1-3; perhaps TRBD1 as D (5 bases). Germline-derived CDR1 and CDR2 are SGHRS and YFSETQ. V was shortened by 3 bases and J by 0 bases, with 7 bases between the two germline ends. There are 14 residues in the CDR3. The CDR3, as DNA: TGCGCCAGCAGCTCCGGACACTCTGGAAACACCATATATTTT. It yields the protein CASSSGHSGNTIYF.

V usage is TRBV18 and J usage is TRBJ1-5, with TRBD1 matching 7 bases. CDR3 length equals 16 residues. V lost 1 base and J lost 3; bases outside the gene matches: 6. Germline-derived CDR1 and CDR2 are KGHSH and LQKENI. CDR3 DNA: TGTGCCAGCTCACCACGGTTGGACAGGAACAATCAGCCCCAGCATTTT. Translating gives CASSPRLDRNNQPQHF.

The V gene is TRBV4-3, the J gene TRBJ1-2; unclear D gene. Germline CDR1 is LGHNA and CDR2 is YSLEER. The CDR3 is 16 residues long. The V end lost 0 bases, the J end lost 4 bases, and 15 bases lay between the germline ends. This chain's CDR3 is CASSQDQTDIIYGYTF. CDR3 coding DNA: TGCGCCAGCAGCCAAGATCAAACAGATATTATCTATGGCTACACCTTC.

This rearrangement joins TRBV9 to TRBJ1-2, with a weak D call TRBD1 (6 bases). Germline V lookup: CDR1 SGDLS, CDR2 YYNGEE. V shed 0 bases and J shed 8 bases, with 14 bases lying between them. The CDR3 consists of 14 residues. This CDR3 is CASSVVPGDHGYTF. CDR3 nucleotide sequence: TGTGCCAGCAGCGTAGTTCCAGGGGACCACGGCTACACCTTC.

This chain links TRBV4-1 with TRBJ2-3, with 15 bases matching TRBD2. The V and J ends lost 4 bases and 3 bases, in that order; junction bases with no gene match: 17. The CDR3 loop spans 21 amino acids. Germline values: CDR1 MGHRA, CDR2 YSYEKL. The CDR3 loop reads CASSPTPGLAGGRGITDTQYF. The CDR3 bases are TGCGCCAGCAGCCCCACTCCCGGACTAGCGGGGGGGCGTGGAATAACAGATACGCAGTATTTT.

CDR3 DNA: TGTGCCAGCAGCACAGGGTCCGAGCAGTTCTTC. This sequence encodes CASSTGSEQFF. The V gene is TRBV12-3 or TRBV12-4, the J gene TRBJ2-1; a weak D match, TRBD1 (6 bases). This CDR3 is built from 11 residues. Trimming stripped 6 bases from V and 10 bases from J, with 10 bases between.

V gene TRBV2 combines with J gene TRBJ2-1; TRBD1 matches 9 bases. The V segment lost 7 bases and the J segment 6 bases; nucleotides outside the gene matches: 10. Germline assignment: CDR1 SNHLY and CDR2 FYNNEI. The CDR3 extends over 15 amino acids. CDR3 nucleotide sequence: TGTGCCAGCACCCCGGACAGGGGTGGCCTCAATGAGCAGTTCTTC. The encoded protein is CASTPDRGGLNEQFF.

The V gene is TRBV11-3, the J gene TRBJ2-1; 7 positions agree with TRBD1. The CDR3 is 13 amino acids. Trimming at V came to 3 bases and at J to 5 bases, leaving 1 base not matched to a gene. CDR1 SGHNT and CDR2 YENEEA come from the germline V gene. The CDR3 spells CASSLTGNNEQFF. The CDR3 DNA is TGTGCCAGCAGCTTGACAGGGAACAATGAGCAGTTCTTC.